The 18 T cell receptor beta chains presented below share a single source sample, sequenced in a study of regulatory T cells in long-lasting Graves disease. Noted time point: newly diagnosed GD, antithyroid drugs for less than 3 months. PBMCs provided the RNA from which the TCR library was made. Combining iRepertoire HTBI primers with Arm-PCR of CDR3 regions, the authors built TCR beta libraries. TCRdb analysed the multiplex PCR reads with MiXCR anew, one entry per CDR3 protein. This sample carries around 480,000 distinct CDR3 sequences, under 20% of them seen once, and the ten largest clones take 9.5% to 15%. The same data also went into a second study, on T cells in Graves' hyperthyroidism and ophthalmopathy.

This specimen was peripheral blood mononuclear cells (PBMCs), taken at new diagnosis, from a patient treated with antithyroid drugs. The origin of the receptors is a middle-aged man with Graves disease.

The chain employs TRBV20-1 and TRBJ2-5, with 7 bases that match TRBD1. J gave up 4 bases and V 6 bases, and 14 bases lay outside the gene matches. CDR1 DFQATT and CDR2 SNEGSKA come from the germline V gene (reference sequence). The CDR3 loop spans 15 amino acids. The CDR3 loop reads CSANRDSGYLETQYF. Here the CDR3 DNA reads TGCAGTGCCAACCGGGACAGCGGATACCTAGAGACCCAGTACTTC.

The rearrangement links TRBV6-1 to TRBJ2-2; TRBD2 aligns across 9 bases. With V trimmed by 5 bases and J by 4 bases, 14 bases remained unmatched. The CDR3 runs to 18 residues. In germline, CDR1 is MNHNS, CDR2 SASEGT. The CDR3, as DNA: TGTGCCAGCAGTCCGGCGGGCGGAAGCGGGAGGACCACCGGGGAGCTGTTTTTT. Translated: CASSPAGGSGRTTGELFF.

This clonotype was detected many times. V usage is TRBV27 and J usage is TRBJ2-3, with TRBD1 matching over 8 bases. Germline assignment: CDR1 MNHEY and CDR2 SMNVEV (reference sequence). CDR3 length equals 13 residues. The V and J ends lost 3 bases and 4 bases, in that order; junction bases with no gene match: 0. CDR3 in DNA: TGTGCCAGCAGTTTCAGGGGGCCAGATACGCAGTATTTT. Residues: CASSFRGPDTQYF.

The V and J genes are TRBV27 and TRBJ2-7; 8 bases align to TRBD2. The CDR3 extends over 14 amino acids. The J segment lost 4 bases and the V segment lost 2 bases, leaving 4 bases of the junction unmatched. Per the germline V gene, CDR1 is MNHEY and CDR2 is SMNVEV (reference sequence). CDR3 DNA: TGTGCCAGCAGTTTAGTAGCGGGAAGGTACGAGCAGTACTTC. Protein: CASSLVAGRYEQYF.

The V call is TRBV27, the J call TRBJ1-6, with 9 bases aligning to TRBD1. CDR3 length equals 17 residues. Losses at the gene ends were 6 bases for V and 1 base for J; bases not matched to a gene: 7. Per germline, CDR1 MNHEY and CDR2 SMNVEV (reference sequence). The CDR3 spells CASSTTGGWSYNSPLHF. CDR3 DNA: TGTGCCAGCAGCACAACAGGGGGCTGGTCCTATAATTCACCCCTCCACTTT.

This chain joins TRBV24-1 and TRBJ1-1, with 8 bases matching TRBD1. The CDR3 is made up of 14 amino acids. Looked up from germline, CDR1 is KGHDR and CDR2 is SFDVKD. The V gene end was trimmed by 5 bases and the J gene end by 3 bases; junction bases not matched to a gene: 4. The CDR3 protein is CATSAGRGHTEAFF. The CDR3 coding sequence is TGTGCCACCAGTGCTGGCAGGGGGCACACTGAAGCTTTCTTT.

This clonotype was observed a handful of times. The chain couples TRBV20-1 to TRBJ1-1; unclear D gene. CDR3 size: 15 residues. Trimming removed 2 bases at V and 1 base at J, with 14 bases between. Germline V gives CDR1 DFQATT, CDR2 SNEGSKA (reference sequence). Here the CDR3 reads CSARQGSGGNTEAFF. CDR3 nucleotide sequence: TGCAGTGCTAGACAAGGCTCAGGCGGGAACACTGAAGCTTTCTTT.

This clonotype showed up many times. The V call is TRBV11-2, the J call TRBJ2-7; a weak D match, TRBD1 (5 bases). This CDR3 spans 16 amino acids. Germline-derived CDR1 and CDR2 are SGHAT and FQNNGV. V lost 5 bases and J lost 2, with 19 bases in between. This CDR3 reads CASSRPGGAPPYEQYF. Here the CDR3 DNA reads TGTGCCAGCAGCCGCCCAGGTGGGGCTCCACCCTACGAGCAGTACTTC.

In DNA, the CDR3 is TGTGCCAGTAGTGACGACTGGAAGGGCTACACCTTC. This translates into CASSDDWKGYTF. The chain combines TRBV19 with TRBJ1-2; no clear D. Trimming removed 5 bases from V and 8 bases from J, with 12 bases in between. The CDR3 totals 12 residues. CDR1 and CDR2 (germline): LNHDA, SQIVND (reference sequence). The complete variable domain, with remaining parts taken from reference TRBV19 and TRBJ1-2, reads DGGITQSPKYLFRKEGQNVTLSCEQNLNHDAMYWYRQDPGQGLRLIYYSQIVNDFQKGDIAEGYSVSREKKESFPLTVTSAQKNPTAFYLCASSDDWKGYTFGSGTRLTVV.

The table lists this clonotype with many counts. The rearrangement uses TRBV20-1 and TRBJ2-7; D unresolved. The germline V and J ends were trimmed by 6 bases and 4 bases, with 25 bases remaining between them. The CDR3 is 16 residues long. Per germline, CDR1 DFQATT and CDR2 SNEGSKA (reference sequence). The CDR3, as DNA: TGCAGTGCCTCCAAGGGATGGGCAGGCTTTTCGTACGAGCAGTACTTC. Its protein is CSASKGWAGFSYEQYF.

This clonotype was recorded at least ten times. V usage is TRBV3-1 and J usage is TRBJ2-7, with 8 bases that match TRBD2. V lost 11 bases and J lost 0; bases outside the gene matches: 15. The CDR3 contains 16 residues. From germline, CDR1 is LGHDT and CDR2 YNNKEL (reference sequence). The CDR3 DNA is TGTGCCCTCCGTGGCGGGAGGCCTTCGAGCTCCTACGAGCAGTACTTC. It specifies CALRGGRPSSSYEQYF.

The chain carries TRBV20-1 and TRBJ1-3; the D gene is possibly TRBD1 (5 bases). V dropped 0 bases and J dropped 4 bases, with 10 bases sitting between them. CDR1 DFQATT and CDR2 SNEGSKA come from the germline V gene (reference sequence). The CDR3 runs 14 residues. CDR3 DNA: TGCAGTGCTAGAGATCTGACAGCCGGAAACACCATATATTTT. As protein: CSARDLTAGNTIYF.

Many counts were recorded for this clonotype. The chain is built from TRBV12-3 or TRBV12-4 and TRBJ1-1, with D perhaps matching TRBD1 (6 bases). Trimming pared 5 bases from V and 5 bases from J, leaving 24 bases between. The CDR3 runs to 17 residues. The CDR3 region has the DNA TGTGCCAGCAGTCCACCCGACCTACCGGGACACAGAACTGAAGCTTTCTTT. It encodes CASSPPDLPGHRTEAFF.

This clonotype has a handful of counts. The V call is TRBV20-1, the J call TRBJ2-1; TRBD2 matches at 12 bases. The CDR3 contains 16 residues. V shed 2 bases, J shed 7 bases, and the junction held 9 bases outside the gene matches. The germline CDR1 and CDR2 sequences are DFQATT and SNEGSKA (reference sequence). The CDR3 protein is CSARQGATSGGNEQFF. CDR3 in DNA: TGCAGTGCTAGACAGGGCGCGACTAGCGGGGGAAATGAGCAGTTCTTC.

At least ten counts were recorded for this clonotype. The V gene is TRBV6-1, the J gene TRBJ2-1; no firm D call. Between the trimmed V and J ends, which lost 8 bases and 3 bases, there was a span of 17 bases. CDR1 and CDR2 (germline): MNHNS, SASEGT. This CDR3 is built from 15 residues. As DNA, the CDR3 is TGTGCCAGCGCTTTGACTGCGGATTACTACAATGAGCAGTTCTTC. It is translated as CASALTADYYNEQFF.

This rearrangement joins TRBV4-1 to TRBJ2-2; no clear D. From germline, CDR1 is MGHRA and CDR2 YSYEKL. This CDR3 is built from 17 residues. V lost 0 bases, J lost 0 bases, and 11 bases lay in between. The CDR3 spells CASSQDWSGANTGELFF. The CDR3, as DNA: TGCGCCAGCAGCCAAGATTGGTCAGGAGCGAACACCGGGGAGCTGTTTTTT.

This clonotype was counted ten times or more. The chain employs TRBV5-1 and TRBJ2-5; TRBD1 is a possible D gene (5 bases). The CDR3 sequence is 13 residues long. The germline V gene has CDR1 SGHRS and CDR2 YFSETQ. V dropped 1 base and J dropped 5 bases, with 9 bases sitting between them. The CDR3 protein is CASSLQGSETQYF. The CDR3, as DNA: TGCGCCAGCAGCTTGCAGGGCAGCGAGACCCAGTACTTC.

This chain connects TRBV7-3 to TRBJ2-5, with D perhaps TRBD1 or TRBD2 (5 bases each). CDR1 is SGHTA, CDR2 FQGTGA, per germline. V dropped 8 bases and J dropped 7 bases, with 17 bases sitting between them. The CDR3 covers 13 residues. CDR3 region: CASGPGRSGTQYF. The CDR3 DNA follows: TGTGCCAGCGGTCCGGGACGGTCAGGGACCCAGTACTTC.